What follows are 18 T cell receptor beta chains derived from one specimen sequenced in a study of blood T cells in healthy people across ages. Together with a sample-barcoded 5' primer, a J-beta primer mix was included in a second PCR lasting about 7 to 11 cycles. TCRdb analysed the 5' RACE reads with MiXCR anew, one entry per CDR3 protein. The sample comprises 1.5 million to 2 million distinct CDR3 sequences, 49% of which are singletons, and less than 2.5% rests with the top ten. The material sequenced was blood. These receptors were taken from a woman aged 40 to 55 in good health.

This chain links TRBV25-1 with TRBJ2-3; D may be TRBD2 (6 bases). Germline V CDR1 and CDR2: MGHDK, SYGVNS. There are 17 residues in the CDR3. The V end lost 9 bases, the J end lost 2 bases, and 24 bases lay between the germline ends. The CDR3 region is CASSNPMDYYYTDTQYF. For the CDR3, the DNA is TGTGCCAGTAGTAATCCGATGGACTACTATTACACAGATACGCAGTATTTT.

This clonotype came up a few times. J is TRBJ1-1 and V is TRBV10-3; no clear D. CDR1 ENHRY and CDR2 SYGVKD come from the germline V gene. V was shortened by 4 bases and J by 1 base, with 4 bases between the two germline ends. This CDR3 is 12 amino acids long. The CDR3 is CAISGGNTEAFF. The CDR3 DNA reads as TGTGCCATCAGTGGGGGGAACACTGAAGCTTTCTTT.

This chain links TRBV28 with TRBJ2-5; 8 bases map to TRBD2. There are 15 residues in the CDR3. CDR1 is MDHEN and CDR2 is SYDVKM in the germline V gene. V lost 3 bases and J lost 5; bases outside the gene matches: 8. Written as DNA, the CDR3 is TGTGCCAGCAGTTTCTCTCGGGGGGGGTATGAGACCCAGTACTTC. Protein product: CASSFSRGGYETQYF.

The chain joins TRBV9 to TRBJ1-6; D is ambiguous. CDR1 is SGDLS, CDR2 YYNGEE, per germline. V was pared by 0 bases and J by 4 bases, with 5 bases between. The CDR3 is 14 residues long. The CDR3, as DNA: TGTGCCAGCAGCGTAGCCCAGTATAATTCACCCCTCCACTTT. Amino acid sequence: CASSVAQYNSPLHF.

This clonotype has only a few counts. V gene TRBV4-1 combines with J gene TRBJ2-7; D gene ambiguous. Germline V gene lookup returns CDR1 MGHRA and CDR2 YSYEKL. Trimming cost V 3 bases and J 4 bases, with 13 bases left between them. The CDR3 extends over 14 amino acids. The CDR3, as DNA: TGCGCCAGCAGCCAGACCCCCGCAGCATACGAGCAGTACTTC. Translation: CASSQTPAAYEQYF.

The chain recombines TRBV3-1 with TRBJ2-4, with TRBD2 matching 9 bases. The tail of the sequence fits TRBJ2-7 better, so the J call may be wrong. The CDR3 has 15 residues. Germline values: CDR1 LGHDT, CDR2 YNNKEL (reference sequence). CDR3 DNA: TGTGCCAGCAGTCCGGAGGTAGCGGGGGCCTACGAGCAGTACTTC. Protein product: CASSPEVAGAYEQYF.

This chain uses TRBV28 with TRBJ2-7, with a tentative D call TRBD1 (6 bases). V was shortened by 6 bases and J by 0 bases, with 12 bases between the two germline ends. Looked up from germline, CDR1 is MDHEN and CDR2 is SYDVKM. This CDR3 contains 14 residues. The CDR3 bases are TGTGCCAGCAGGCGGGCAGGGGACTCCTACGAGCAGTACTTC. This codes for CASRRAGDSYEQYF.

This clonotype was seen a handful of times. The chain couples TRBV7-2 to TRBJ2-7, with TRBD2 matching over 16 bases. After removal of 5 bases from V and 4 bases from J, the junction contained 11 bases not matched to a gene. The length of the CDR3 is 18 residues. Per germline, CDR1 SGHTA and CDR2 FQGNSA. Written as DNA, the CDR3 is TGTGCCAGCAGCCAAAGGGGACTAGCGGGGGGGCTCGCGTACGAGCAGTACTTC. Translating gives CASSQRGLAGGLAYEQYF.

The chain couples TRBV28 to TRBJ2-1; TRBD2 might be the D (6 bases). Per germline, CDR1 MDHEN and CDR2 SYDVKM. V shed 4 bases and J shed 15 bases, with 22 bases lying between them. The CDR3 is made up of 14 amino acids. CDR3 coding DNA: TGTGCCAGCAGTTCAGGCGGGGAATTGTGTGGTCTGTTCTTC. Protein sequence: CASSSGGELCGLFF.

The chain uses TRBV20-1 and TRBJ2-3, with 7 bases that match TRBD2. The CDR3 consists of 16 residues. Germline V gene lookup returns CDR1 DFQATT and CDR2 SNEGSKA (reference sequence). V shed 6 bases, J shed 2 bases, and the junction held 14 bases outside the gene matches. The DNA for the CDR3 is TGCAGTGCCCATGCCCCTCTAGCGGACATCACAGATACGCAGTATTTT. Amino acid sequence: CSAHAPLADITDTQYF.

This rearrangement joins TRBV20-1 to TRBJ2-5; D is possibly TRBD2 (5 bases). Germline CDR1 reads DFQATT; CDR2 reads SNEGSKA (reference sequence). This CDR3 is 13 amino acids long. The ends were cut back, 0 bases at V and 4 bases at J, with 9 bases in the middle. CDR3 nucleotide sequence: TGCAGTGCTAGAGAAGACTACCGAGAGACCCAGTACTTC. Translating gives CSAREDYRETQYF.

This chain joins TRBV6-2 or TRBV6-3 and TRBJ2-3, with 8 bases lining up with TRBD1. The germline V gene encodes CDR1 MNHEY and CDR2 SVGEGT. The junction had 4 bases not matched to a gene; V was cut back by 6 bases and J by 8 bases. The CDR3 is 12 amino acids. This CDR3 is CASSMTGVTQYF. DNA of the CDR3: TGTGCCAGCAGCATGACAGGGGTTACGCAGTATTTT.

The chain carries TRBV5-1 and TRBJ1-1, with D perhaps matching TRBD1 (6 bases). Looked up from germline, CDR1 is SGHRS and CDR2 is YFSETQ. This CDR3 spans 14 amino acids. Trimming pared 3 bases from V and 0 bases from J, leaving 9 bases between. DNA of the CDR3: TGCGCCAGCAGCTGGGGACACATGAACACTGAAGCTTTCTTT. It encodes CASSWGHMNTEAFF. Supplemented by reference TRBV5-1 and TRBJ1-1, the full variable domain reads KAGVTQTPRYLIKTRGQQVTLSCSPISGHRSVSWYQQTPGQGLQFLFEYFSETQRNKGNFPGRFSGRQFSNSRSEMNVSTLELGDSALYLCASSWGHMNTEAFFGQGTRLTVV.

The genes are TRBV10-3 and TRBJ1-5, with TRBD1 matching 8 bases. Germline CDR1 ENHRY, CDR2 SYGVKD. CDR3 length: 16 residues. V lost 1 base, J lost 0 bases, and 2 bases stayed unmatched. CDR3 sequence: CAISELDRGSNQPQHF. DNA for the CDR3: TGTGCCATCAGTGAGTTAGACAGGGGTAGCAATCAGCCCCAGCATTTT.

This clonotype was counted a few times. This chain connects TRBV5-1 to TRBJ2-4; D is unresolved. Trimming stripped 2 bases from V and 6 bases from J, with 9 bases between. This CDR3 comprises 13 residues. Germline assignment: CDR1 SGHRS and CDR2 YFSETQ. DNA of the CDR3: TGCGCCAGCAGCTTTTTGGAAGCAAACATTCAGTACTTC. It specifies CASSFLEANIQYF.

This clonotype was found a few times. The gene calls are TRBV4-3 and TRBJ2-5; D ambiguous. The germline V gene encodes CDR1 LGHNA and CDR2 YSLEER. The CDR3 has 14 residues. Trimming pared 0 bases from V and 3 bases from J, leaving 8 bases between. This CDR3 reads CASSQELVEETQYF. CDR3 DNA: TGCGCCAGCAGCCAAGAACTGGTAGAAGAGACCCAGTACTTC.

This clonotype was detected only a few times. DNA of the CDR3: TGCAGCGTTGATCCGGCTAGCACAGATACGCAGTATTTT. Its translation is CSVDPASTDTQYF. The chain has TRBV29-1 and TRBJ2-3; D is undetermined. Trimming removed 3 bases at V and 0 bases at J, with 7 bases between. This CDR3 region has 13 residues. Looked up from germline, CDR1 is SQVTM and CDR2 is ANQGSEA.

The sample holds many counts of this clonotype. In DNA form, the CDR3 reads TGCAGCGTGACCGCCGGGACAACCTACGAGCAGTACTTC. Amino acids: CSVTAGTTYEQYF. J is TRBJ2-7 and V is TRBV29-1, with a weak D call TRBD1 (6 bases). The CDR3 extends over 13 amino acids. Trimming pared 6 bases from V and 2 bases from J, leaving 14 bases between. Germline loops: CDR1 SQVTM, CDR2 ANQGSEA.